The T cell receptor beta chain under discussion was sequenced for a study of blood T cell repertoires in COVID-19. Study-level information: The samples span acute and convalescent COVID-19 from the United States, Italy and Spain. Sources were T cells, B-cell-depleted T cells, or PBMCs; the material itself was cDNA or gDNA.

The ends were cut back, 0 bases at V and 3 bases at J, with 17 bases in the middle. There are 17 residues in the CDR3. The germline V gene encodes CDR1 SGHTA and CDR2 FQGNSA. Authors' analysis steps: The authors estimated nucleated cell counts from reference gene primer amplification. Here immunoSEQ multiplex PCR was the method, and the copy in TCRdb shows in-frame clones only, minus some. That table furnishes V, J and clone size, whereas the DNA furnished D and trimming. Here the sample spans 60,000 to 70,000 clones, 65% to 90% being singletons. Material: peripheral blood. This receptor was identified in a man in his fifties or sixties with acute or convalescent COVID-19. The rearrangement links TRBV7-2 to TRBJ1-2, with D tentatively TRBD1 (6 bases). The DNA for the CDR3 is TGTGCCAGCAGCTTAGCGCTCCGAGACAGGCGGGACTATGGCTACACCTTC. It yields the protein CASSLALRDRRDYGYTF.